This T cell receptor beta chain came from a study of OX40 agonist ivuxolimab in advanced cancers. TCRdb's copy holds only in-frame clones and misses some; the assay was immunoSEQ multiplex PCR. The sample lists about 75,000 clones; over 85% were seen once. As regards this clone: The antigen remains unidentified.

Trimming stripped 3 bases from V and 2 bases from J, with 16 bases between. Looked up from germline, CDR1 is KGHSH and CDR2 is LQKENI. The CDR3 runs 16 residues. Study conclusions and caveats: At doses 0.1 to 3.0 mg/kg, CD4+ and CD8+ clones expanded. The expanded peripheral T cells' antigen specificity was not determined.

This specimen consisted of CD4+ or CD8+ T cells sorted from blood, obtained in a trial of the OX40 agonist ivuxolimab. The receptor was isolated from an adult with an advanced solid tumor such as melanoma, head and neck, liver or kidney cancer. The chain links TRBV18 to TRBJ2-5; D gene unclear. The DNA of the CDR3 is TGTGCCAGCTCACCGGTCGGAGCAACGCAACAAGAGACCCAGTACTTC. Protein product: CASSPVGATQQETQYF.